The 28 T cell receptor beta chains listed next were all sequenced from one sample in a study of CD8 T cells in ankylosing spondylitis. TCRdb itself ran the 5' RACE reads through MiXCR, one entry per CDR3 protein. The repertoire consists of about 220,000 distinct CDR3 sequences, with roughly a tenth occurring once and the leading ten covering approximately 20%. The sample was blood, either unsorted or a sorted T cell fraction (not recorded which). The source is a male donor with ankylosing spondylitis or in good health (not recorded which).

There are many counts of this clonotype. This chain connects TRBV20-1 to TRBJ1-3, with 10 positions matching TRBD1. Trimming took 1 base from V and 0 from J; bases not matched to a gene: 6. The CDR3 is 17 residues long. The germline gives CDR1 DFQATT, CDR2 SNEGSKA (reference sequence). The CDR3 loop is CSARARDRGFSGNTIYF. The CDR3 region has the DNA TGCAGTGCTAGAGCCCGGGACAGGGGATTCTCTGGAAACACCATATATTTT.

This clonotype was seen more than once but under ten times. The chain is built from TRBV28 and TRBJ1-2; D uncertain. V gave up 3 bases and J gave up 8 bases, with 16 bases separating them. The CDR3 consists of 14 residues. CDR1 is MDHEN and CDR2 is SYDVKM in the germline V gene. This CDR3 reads CASSFRWEDRGYTF. The DNA of the CDR3 is TGTGCCAGCAGTTTCCGTTGGGAGGACCGGGGCTACACCTTC.

The sample holds many counts of this clonotype. The rearrangement joins TRBV28 to TRBJ2-2, with D possibly being TRBD1 (6 bases). Germline CDR1 is MDHEN and CDR2 is SYDVKM. The V end was cut by 7 bases, the J end by 3 bases, with 21 bases between. There are 17 residues in the CDR3. The DNA for the CDR3 is TGTGCCAGCACCACTGAAGGGGGTTGGTCGGACACCGGGGAGCTGTTTTTT. Translation: CASTTEGGWSDTGELFF.

This clonotype was seen at least ten times. The chain combines TRBV3-1 with TRBJ1-2, with 7 bases fitting TRBD1. The germline gives CDR1 LGHDT, CDR2 YNNKEL (reference sequence). The ends lost 4 bases at V and 6 bases at J; junction bases unmatched: 8. The CDR3 totals 14 residues. The CDR3: CASSPGQEYDGYTF. The CDR3 DNA reads TGTGCCAGCAGCCCAGGACAGGAGTATGATGGCTACACCTTC.

At least ten counts were recorded for this clonotype. The V and J genes are TRBV7-2 and TRBJ1-6, with D possibly TRBD1 on 5 matching bases. The germline gives CDR1 SGHTA, CDR2 FQGNSA. V was cut by 1 base and J by 10 bases, with 14 bases left in between. CDR3 length equals 15 residues. CDR3 bases: TGTGCCAGCAGCTTAGTGTACACAGGCGGATCACCCCTCCACTTT. Amino acids: CASSLVYTGGSPLHF.

This clonotype was counted ten times or more. The V call is TRBV5-1, the J call TRBJ2-5; D is unresolved. Germline CDR1 and CDR2: SGHRS and YFSETQ. V was cut by 1 base and J by 1 base, with 8 bases left in between. The CDR3 totals 14 residues. The chain's CDR3 is CASSLLGSQETQYF. CDR3 coding DNA: TGCGCCAGCAGCTTGTTGGGGTCCCAAGAGACCCAGTACTTC.

This clonotype was observed a handful of times. V usage is TRBV20-1 and J usage is TRBJ1-6; tentative D call: TRBD1 (5 bases). V was pared by 0 bases and J by 8 bases, with 20 bases between. The CDR3 has 17 amino acids. The V gene's germline CDR1 is DFQATT and CDR2 SNEGSKA (reference sequence). The CDR3 DNA sequence: TGCAGTGCTAGAGACCAGGGCAGGGTAGGGTTGGATTCACCCCTCCACTTT. It yields the protein CSARDQGRVGLDSPLHF.

The chain employs TRBV7-2 and TRBJ2-4; D is perhaps TRBD1 (7 bases). Between the trimmed V and J ends, which lost 1 base and 5 bases, there was a span of 12 bases. The CDR3 loop spans 15 amino acids. The germline V gene has CDR1 SGHTA and CDR2 FQGNSA. The CDR3 coding sequence is TGTGCCAGCAGCTTAGATGGCAGGGGGGAAAACATTCAGTACTTC. It specifies CASSLDGRGENIQYF.

There are many counts of this clonotype. The chain joins TRBV5-6 to TRBJ2-2; TRBD1 matches at 7 bases. The V gene end was trimmed by 3 bases and the J gene end by 1 base; junction bases not matched to a gene: 0. The CDR3 has 14 residues. Germline-derived CDR1 and CDR2 are SGHDT and YYEEEE. The CDR3 here is CASSWDRNTGELFF. CDR3 bases: TGTGCCAGCAGCTGGGACAGGAACACCGGGGAGCTGTTTTTT.

Only a few counts were recorded for this clonotype. V gene TRBV7-3 combines with J gene TRBJ2-3; 9 bases align to TRBD2. The V and J ends lost 1 base and 5 bases, in that order; junction bases with no gene match: 4. The CDR3 has 15 residues. Germline loops: CDR1 SGHTA, CDR2 FQGTGA. CDR3 sequence (DNA): TGTGCCAGCAGCTTAAATCGCGGGGGGGGAGATACGCAGTATTTT. Translating it yields CASSLNRGGGDTQYF. The full variable domain, with the rest looked up from reference TRBV7-3 and TRBJ2-3, is GAGVSQTPSNKVTEKGKYVELRCDPISGHTALYWYRQSLGQGPEFLIYFQGTGAADDSGLPNDRFFAVRPEGSVSTLKIQRTERGDSAVYLCASSLNRGGGDTQYFGPGTRLTVL.

In this sample, this clonotype turned up many times. V usage is TRBV12-3 or TRBV12-4 and J usage is TRBJ2-7; D is perhaps TRBD1 or TRBD2 (6 bases each). This CDR3 has 14 residues. V was shortened by 5 bases and J by 5 bases, with 16 bases between the two germline ends. The CDR3 spells CASSGGGGAHEQYF. In nucleotides, the CDR3 is TGTGCCAGCAGTGGGGGCGGAGGGGCCCACGAGCAGTACTTC.

This clonotype has at least ten counts. This CDR3 fails to terminate in the conserved phenylalanine or tryptophan, so it likely reflects a read error. Because the CDR3's place on the DNA is in doubt, the DNA is left out and the CDR3 is given as listed by TCRdb. The rearrangement joins TRBV27 to TRBJ2-7; TRBD1, as called in the table, went unchecked against the DNA. The CDR3 spans 10 residues, counting both ends. Germline lookup yields CDR1 MNHEY and CDR2 SMNVEV (reference sequence). The CDR3 region is CASRPGQRES.

This clonotype was observed at least ten times. This chain uses TRBV12-3 or TRBV12-4 with TRBJ1-2, with TRBD1 matching 9 bases. The CDR3 has 16 residues. J gave up 4 bases and V 3 bases, and 9 bases lay outside the gene matches. The CDR3 DNA is TGTGCCAGCAGTTTTTCTTACCAGGACAGGGGCTATGGCTACACCTTC. Amino acid sequence: CASSFSYQDRGYGYTF.

This clonotype has a single count. A single base separates this from a much larger clone, so it may be a read error. This rearrangement joins TRBV28 to TRBJ2-7; the D is unclear. Germline V gene lookup returns CDR1 MDHEN and CDR2 SYDVKM. This CDR3 contains 16 residues. The CDR3 here is CGSSSDDLAASYEQYF. The CDR3 DNA follows: TGTGGCAGCAGTTCCGACGACCTGGCCGCTTCCTACGAGCAGTACTTC. The complete variable domain, with remaining parts taken from reference TRBV28 and TRBJ2-7, reads DVKVTQSSRYLVKRTGEKVFLECVQDMDHENMFWYRQDPGLGLRLIYFSYDVKMKEKGDIPEGYSVSREKKERFSLILESASTNQTSMYLCGSSSDDLAASYEQYFGPGTRLTVT.

Concerning this clonotype itself: A much larger clone lies one base from this, so it may be a read error. The V call is TRBV9, the J call TRBJ2-2, with 7 bases fitting TRBD2. This CDR3 is 12 amino acids long. The germline V gene has CDR1 SGDLS and CDR2 YYNGEE. The CDR3 is CASTVAGGELFF. CDR3 nucleotide sequence: TGTGCCAGCACCGTAGCGGGCGGGGAGCTGTTTTTT. The variable domain in full, completed from reference TRBV9 and TRBJ2-2, reads DSGVTQTPKHLITATGQRVTLRCSPRSGDLSVYWYQQSLDQGLQFLIQYYNGEERAKGNILERFSAQQFPDLHSELNLSSLELGDSALYFCASTVAGGELFFGEGSRLTVL.

This clonotype was seen a few times. CDR3 sequence reads: CASSPIRTGVNEKLFF. In DNA, the CDR3 is TGTGCCAGCAGCCCGATCCGGACAGGGGTTAATGAAAAACTGTTTTTT. The chain employs TRBV7-6 and TRBJ1-4; 9 bases line up with TRBD1. V lost 5 bases to trimming and J lost 4 bases; unmatched junction nucleotides: 8. Germline V lookup: CDR1 SGHVS, CDR2 FNYEAQ. The CDR3 has 16 residues.

This clonotype occurred many times. The chain is built from TRBV29-1 and TRBJ2-1; D unresolved. V was pared by 5 bases and J by 6 bases, with 14 bases between. This CDR3 comprises 13 residues. CDR1 is SQVTM and CDR2 is ANQGSEA in the germline V gene. DNA for the CDR3: TGCAGCGTTCCCCCGGTTCCTAGCAATGAGCAGTTCTTC. It codes for CSVPPVPSNEQFF.

This clonotype was seen at least ten times. The DNA of the CDR3 is TGTGCCACCAGTTATGGATGGGGCTTTAGCACAGATACGCAGTATTTT. It encodes CATSYGWGFSTDTQYF. The chain uses TRBV24-1 and TRBJ2-3, with D maybe TRBD1 (5 bases). V lost 6 bases and J lost 0, with 15 bases in between. The CDR3 consists of 16 residues. Germline CDR1 reads KGHDR; CDR2 reads SFDVKD.

There are many counts of this clonotype. V and J are TRBV3-1 and TRBJ2-3; the D is unclear. Germline-derived CDR1 and CDR2 are LGHDT and YNNKEL (reference sequence). V was clipped by 0 bases and J by 3 bases, with 1 base between them. CDR3 size: 12 residues. The CDR3 sequence: CASSQETDTQYF. DNA of the CDR3: TGTGCCAGCAGCCAAGAGACAGATACGCAGTATTTT.

The chain joins TRBV20-1 to TRBJ2-1, with unresolved D. Germline loops: CDR1 DFQATT, CDR2 SNEGSKA (reference sequence). The CDR3 spans 13 residues. Trimming took 1 base from V and 4 from J, leaving 8 bases between them. CDR3 in DNA: TGCAGTGCTAGAGTATGGCCTTACAATGAGCAGTTCTTC. The encoded protein is CSARVWPYNEQFF.

This clonotype showed up many times. Sequence at one end of the junction differs from germline and may be a read error. The chain joins TRBV7-7 to TRBJ2-2, with no clear D. Germline CDR1 is SSHAT and CDR2 is FNYEAQ (reference sequence). The CDR3 is 14 amino acids. The DNA of the CDR3 is TGTGCTAGCAGCTCCTCCGTTAGCACCGGGGAGCTGTTTTTT. Protein sequence: CASSSSVSTGELFF.

This clonotype was seen more than once but under ten times. The rearrangement links TRBV5-1 to TRBJ2-7; 14 bases line up with TRBD2. V shed 4 bases and J 0 bases; nucleotides not matched to a gene: 3. The CDR3 is 16 residues long. Germline values: CDR1 SGHRS, CDR2 YFSETQ. This CDR3 reads CASSRLAGGSSYEQYF. The CDR3 nucleotides are TGCGCCAGCAGCAGACTAGCGGGGGGGAGCTCCTACGAGCAGTACTTC.

V is TRBV27 and J is TRBJ1-1, with 8 bases aligning to TRBD1. Germline loops: CDR1 MNHEY, CDR2 SMNVEV (reference sequence). This CDR3 comprises 18 residues. Germline trimming cut 6 bases from V and 4 bases from J; bases unmatched to any gene: 19. The CDR3 region is CASRPRGQGASGATEAFF. The CDR3 DNA sequence: TGTGCCAGCAGGCCTAGGGGGCAGGGGGCGTCGGGTGCCACTGAAGCTTTCTTT.

This clonotype came up many times. The CDR3 DNA reads TGCGCCAGCAGCTTGGAACAGTATAATTCACCCCTCCACTTT. It specifies CASSLEQYNSPLHF. V gene TRBV5-1 combines with J gene TRBJ1-6; D is unclear. The V gene lost 0 bases and the J gene lost 4 bases, with 5 bases spanning the gap. The CDR3 totals 14 residues. Looked up from germline, CDR1 is SGHRS and CDR2 is YFSETQ.

The chain employs TRBV7-8 and TRBJ1-2; no clear D. Between the trimmed V and J ends, which lost 5 bases and 4 bases, there was a span of 11 bases. CDR3 length: 13 amino acids. The germline V gene encodes CDR1 SGHVS and CDR2 FQNEAQ. The CDR3 DNA sequence: TGTGCCAGCAGCCTCCGGCCCTCCTATGGCTACACCTTC. Its translation is CASSLRPSYGYTF.

This clonotype was recorded many times. J is TRBJ2-1 and V is TRBV24-1, with D possibly being TRBD1 or TRBD2 (8 bases each). Germline CDR1 and CDR2: KGHDR and SFDVKD. Trimming took 2 bases from V and 9 from J, leaving 16 bases between them. CDR3 length: 15 residues. CDR3: CATSDSTGAGGEQFF. The CDR3 coding sequence is TGTGCCACCAGTGATTCGACAGGGGCGGGAGGTGAGCAGTTCTTC.

With regard to this clonotype: Its ends do not fully match the called genes, so a read error is possible. The rearrangement uses TRBV5-1 and TRBJ2-7; 10 positions match TRBD2. CDR1 is SGHRS, CDR2 YFSETQ, per germline. This CDR3 is built from 13 residues. This chain's CDR3 is CASSLASGGPLAF. In DNA form, the CDR3 reads TGCGCCAGCAGCTTGGCTAGCGGGGGACCTCTTGCCTTC.

This clonotype was recorded many times. The gene calls are TRBV9 and TRBJ2-3; D may be TRBD1 or TRBD2 (5 bases each). V lost 3 bases, J lost 6 bases, and 20 bases lay in between. CDR1 and CDR2 (germline): SGDLS, YYNGEE. The CDR3 is 16 amino acids. CDR3 sequence reads: CASSERLGPGEDTQYF. CDR3 coding DNA: TGTGCCAGCAGCGAGCGATTGGGACCTGGGGAGGATACGCAGTATTTT. The full variable domain, in which reference TRBV9 and TRBJ2-3 provide the parts outside the CDR3, is DSGVTQTPKHLITATGQRVTLRCSPRSGDLSVYWYQQSLDQGLQFLIQYYNGEERAKGNILERFSAQQFPDLHSELNLSSLELGDSALYFCASSERLGPGEDTQYFGPGTRLTVL.